The clone carrying this T cell receptor beta chain was seen a single time. Only in-frame clones appear in the TCRdb table, and some are missing; sequencing was by immunoSEQ multiplex PCR. The sample contains about 4,000 clones, almost 85% of which appear only once. The ends were cut back, 0 bases at V and 11 bases at J, with 20 bases in the middle. This CDR3 region has 15 residues. Germline values: CDR1 SGHRS, CDR2 YFSETQ. The entry originates in a study of tumor T cells in aggressive B-cell lymphoma. The origin of this receptor is an adult with diffuse large B cell lymphoma. What was sequenced was tumor tissue. The rearrangement uses TRBV5-1 and TRBJ1-1, with D unclear. The CDR3 DNA is TGCGCCAGCAGCTTGGGCCCGGGGTCTTGGGTTGAGGCTTTCTTT. As protein: CASSLGPGSWVEAFF.